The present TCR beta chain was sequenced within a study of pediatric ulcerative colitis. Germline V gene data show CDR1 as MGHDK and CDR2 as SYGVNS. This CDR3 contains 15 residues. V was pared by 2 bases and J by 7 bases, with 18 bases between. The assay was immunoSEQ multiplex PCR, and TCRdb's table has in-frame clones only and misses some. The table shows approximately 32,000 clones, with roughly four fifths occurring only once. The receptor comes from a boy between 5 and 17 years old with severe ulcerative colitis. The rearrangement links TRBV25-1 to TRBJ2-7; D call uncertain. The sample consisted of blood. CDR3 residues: CASSERYEDLWEQYF. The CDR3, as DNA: TGTGCCAGCAGTGAAAGATACGAGGACCTTTGGGAGCAGTACTTC.